The rows below give T cell receptor beta chains drawn from one sample of a study of blood T cells in healthy people across ages. MiXCR, applied by TCRdb to the 5' RACE reads, yields one record per CDR3 protein. The table lists around 400,000 distinct CDR3 sequences, about 49% of them singletons. Sequenced sample: blood. These receptors all stem from a man aged 55 to 70 in good health. CDR3s include the opening cysteine and the closing phenylalanine or tryptophan. D genes are given only for firm matches. Part of the rows lack a size; the others show once, few, many or a class for expanded clones.

clone_size,cdr3_length,d_call,v_call,j_call,cdr3_nt,cdr3_aa
NA,15,NA,TRBV20-1,TRBJ1-2,TGCAGTGCTAGAGATGTCCCGGACAGATACTATGGCTACACCTTC,CSARDVPDRYYGYTF
many,17,TRBD1,TRBV6-6,TRBJ2-6,TGTGCCAGCAGTACTGGACAGGGGGGCACTGGGGCCAACGTCCTGACTTTC,CASSTGQGGTGANVLTF
NA,13,NA,TRBV20-1,TRBJ2-2,TGCAGTGCTAGAGATCGAACTGCCGGGGAGCTGTTTTTT,CSARDRTAGELFF
many,13,NA,TRBV7-2,TRBJ2-7,TGTGCCAGCAGCCCCGGGCCAGGGTACGAGCAGTACTTC,CASSPGPGYEQYF
few,11,NA,TRBV20-1,TRBJ2-5,TGCAGTGCTTATTCCACAGGGACCCAGTACTTC,CSAYSTGTQYF
few,13,TRBD1,TRBV11-1,TRBJ1-2,TGTGCCAGCAGCGCGCGACAGGGGGATGGCTACACCTTC,CASSARQGDGYTF
NA,14,TRBD1,TRBV9,TRBJ2-3,TGTGCCAGCAGTTGGACAGGGGGCACAGATACGCAGTATTTT,CASSWTGGTDTQYF
NA,15,NA,TRBV3-1,TRBJ2-3,TGTGCCAGCAGCCAAGGCGGCAGGAGCACAGATACGCAGTATTTT,CASSQGGRSTDTQYF
few,16,TRBD1,TRBV29-1,TRBJ1-2,TGCAGCGTCCAATCACGGTGGGGACAGGGGGCGCGGGGCTACACCTTC,CSVQSRWGQGARGYTF
few,16,NA,TRBV7-9,TRBJ2-1,TGTGCCAGCAGCGGGTTCGGTGGGCCCAGCGACAATGAGCAGTTCTTC,CASSGFGGPSDNEQFF
NA,13,NA,TRBV5-6,TRBJ2-7,TGTGCCAGCAGCCGTGACCGATTCTACGAGCAGTACTTC,CASSRDRFYEQYF
few,15,TRBD2,TRBV19,TRBJ2-1,TGTGCCAGTAAACCCGGGACTAGCGGGTACAATGAGCAGTTCTTC,CASKPGTSGYNEQFF